Below are 16 T cell receptor beta chains sequenced from a single sample in a study of blood T cell repertoires in COVID-19. Libraries were prepared by immunoSEQ multiplex PCR; TCRdb keeps only in-frame clonotypes and omits some of them. This table has more than 200,000 clones, roughly 80% appearing once. Specimen: peripheral blood. The receptors shown here come from a woman of 80 years or more with acute or convalescent COVID-19.

The chain recombines TRBV1 with TRBJ2-7; the table's TRBD1 call for D was not verified on the DNA. TRBV1 is termed a pseudogene. The CDR3 runs to 14 residues. CDR3 sequence (DNA): TGCACCAGCAGCCAAGAGCCCAGGGCCTACGAGCAGTACTTC. This translates into CTSSQEPRAYEQYF.

The chain joins TRBV28 to TRBJ1-2; D is undetermined. The V gene lost 6 bases and the J gene lost 7 bases, with 18 bases spanning the gap. Germline values: CDR1 MDHEN, CDR2 SYDVKM. The CDR3 totals 14 residues. DNA of the CDR3: TGTGCCAGCAGAGCCAATCTGGGCCTCGGTGGCTACACCTTC. Protein sequence: CASRANLGLGGYTF.

This clone was found once. The V gene is TRBV24-1, the J gene TRBJ1-5, with D unresolved. Germline V gives CDR1 KGHDR, CDR2 SFDVKD. The CDR3 totals 14 residues. V was pared by 4 bases and J by 0 bases, with 6 bases between. CDR3 in DNA: TGTGCCACCAGTGACTATAATAGCAATCAGCCCCAGCATTTT. Its protein is CATSDYNSNQPQHF.

The rearrangement links TRBV19 to TRBJ1-1; the D is unclear. The length of the CDR3 is 13 residues. The germline V and J ends were trimmed by 3 bases and 0 bases, with 5 bases remaining between them. Germline V gives CDR1 LNHDA, CDR2 SQIVND (reference sequence). The CDR3 nucleotides are TGTGCCAGTAGTATCTCCTTGAACACTGAAGCTTTCTTT. Translation gives CASSISLNTEAFF.

This chain connects TRBV10-3 to TRBJ1-2; TRBD1 is a possible D gene (6 bases). Per the germline V gene, CDR1 is ENHRY and CDR2 is SYGVKD. Trimming cost V 0 bases and J 6 bases, with 11 bases left between them. The CDR3 loop spans 14 amino acids. The CDR3 DNA sequence: TGTGCCATCAGTGAGTCGGTGGACAGCCATGGCTACACCTTC. It translates to CAISESVDSHGYTF.

J is TRBJ2-7 and V is TRBV5-1; 10 bases are shared with TRBD2. This CDR3 region has 17 residues. Germline lookup yields CDR1 SGHRS and CDR2 YFSETQ. V was pared by 3 bases and J by 3 bases, with 12 bases of the junction left unmatched. Here the CDR3 DNA reads TGCGCCAGCAGCTCGCCTGAAGCGGGGGGGCCCCGCTACGAGCAGTACTTC. It yields the protein CASSSPEAGGPRYEQYF.

V usage is TRBV5-4 and J usage is TRBJ1-1; weak D call: TRBD1 (5 bases). Germline V gene sequence: CDR1 SGHNT, CDR2 YYREEE (reference sequence). Deletions cut 5 bases from V and 1 base from J, with 6 bases between. This CDR3 has 12 amino acids. The CDR3 DNA reads as TGTGCCAGCAGGGGGGGGAACACTGAAGCTTTCTTT. Its translation is CASRGGNTEAFF.

The CDR3 DNA reads as TGTGCCAGCAGCTTACACCAGTCAACTAATGAAAAACTGTTTTTT. This sequence encodes CASSLHQSTNEKLFF. This chain uses TRBV7-9 with TRBJ1-4; no clear D gene. The CDR3 has 15 amino acids. V lost 2 bases, J lost 0 bases, and 7 bases lay in between. In germline, CDR1 is SEHNR, CDR2 FQNEAQ (reference sequence).

V and J are TRBV5-1 and TRBJ2-3, with D unclear. Germline-derived CDR1 and CDR2 are SGHRS and YFSETQ. V was trimmed by 4 bases and J by 4 bases, leaving 7 bases between them. This CDR3 comprises 12 residues. CDR3 nucleotide sequence: TGCGCCAGCAGCCCCGACTCAGATACGCAGTATTTT. Translated: CASSPDSDTQYF.

The chain is built from TRBV5-6 and TRBJ1-5; D is perhaps TRBD1 (5 bases). The CDR3 is 14 residues long. The V end was cut by 2 bases, the J end by 6 bases, with 12 bases between. The germline V gene encodes CDR1 SGHDT and CDR2 YYEEEE. CDR3 residues: CASSLRDFSQPQHF. The CDR3 nucleotides read TGTGCCAGCAGCTTACGGGACTTCAGTCAGCCCCAGCATTTT. Supplemented by reference TRBV5-6 and TRBJ1-5, the full variable domain reads DAGVTQSPTHLIKTRGQQVTLRCSPKSGHDTVSWYQQALGQGPQFIFQYYEEEERQRGNFPDRFSGHQFPNYSSELNVNALLLGDSALYLCASSLRDFSQPQHFGDGTRLSIL.

The genes are TRBV19 and TRBJ2-5; D is unresolved. Germline CDR1 LNHDA, CDR2 SQIVND (reference sequence). V was shortened by 5 bases and J by 2 bases, with 12 bases between the two germline ends. This CDR3 spans 14 amino acids. CDR3 protein: CASSSRVSQETQYF. The CDR3 bases are TGTGCCAGTAGTTCCCGGGTTTCTCAAGAGACCCAGTACTTC.

CDR3 region: CASSSTRDKNTGELFF. Written as DNA, the CDR3 is TGTGCCAGCAGTTCAACTAGAGATAAGAACACCGGGGAGCTGTTTTTT. This chain uses TRBV27 with TRBJ2-2, with D maybe TRBD2 (5 bases). CDR1 is MNHEY, CDR2 SMNVEV, per germline (reference sequence). The CDR3 has 16 amino acids. Trimming left V 4 bases short and J 1 base short, with 13 bases between.

This clone was counted once. CDR3 in amino acids: CASSPPGLPYEQYF. The CDR3 nucleotides are TGTGCCAGCAGCCCCCCGGGACTCCCCTACGAGCAGTACTTC. This chain joins TRBV3-1 (or the pseudogene TRBV3-2) and TRBJ2-7; tentatively, D is TRBD2 (6 bases). Germline V lookup: CDR1 LGHDT, CDR2 YNNKEL (reference sequence). The V and J ends lost 4 bases and 2 bases respectively, with 12 bases between them. The CDR3 sequence is 14 residues long.

The CDR3 spells CASSSRDRGLYNEQFF. CDR3 in DNA: TGTGCCAGCAGCTCTAGGGACAGGGGGCTCTACAATGAGCAGTTCTTC. The chain couples TRBV11-3 to TRBJ2-1; 12 nucleotides match TRBD1. The length of the CDR3 is 16 residues. Germline values: CDR1 SGHNT, CDR2 YENEEA. Losses at the gene ends were 4 bases for V and 3 bases for J; bases not matched to a gene: 4.

V gene TRBV6-5 combines with J gene TRBJ2-1; D gene ambiguous. CDR1 and CDR2 (germline): MNHEY, SVGAGI. Trimming removed 8 bases at V and 0 bases at J, with 14 bases between. CDR3 length equals 15 residues. CDR3: CASLETPSSYNEQFF. DNA of the CDR3: TGTGCCAGCTTGGAGACTCCGAGCTCCTACAATGAGCAGTTCTTC.

This rearrangement joins TRBV28 to TRBJ1-2; tentative D call: TRBD1 (6 bases). Germline CDR1 reads MDHEN; CDR2 reads SYDVKM. The CDR3 has 15 residues. V lost 6 bases and J 1 base, leaving 15 bases between the germline ends. CDR3 sequence (DNA): TGTGCCAGCAGGCCACCGGGACATCTTAACTATGGCTACACCTTC. It codes for CASRPPGHLNYGYTF.